A selection of T cell receptor beta chains follows, all from one sample in a study of T cells in Graves' hyperthyroidism and ophthalmopathy. Each CDR3 protein is one row after TCRdb ran MiXCR on the multiplex PCR reads. The sample lists more than 600,000 distinct CDR3 sequences, about 15% occurring once. The sample consisted of blood. These receptors all stem from a man younger than 35 with Graves' hyperthyroidism. Both conserved end residues are part of each CDR3. Each record gives: D gene, J gene, V gene, CDR3 protein. D genes are given only for firm matches.

D: TRBD2; J: TRBJ2-1; V: TRBV6-6; CDR3: CASSYVAGDNEQFF
D: .; J: TRBJ2-3; V: TRBV11-3; CDR3: CASSLGQSNTQYF
D: .; J: TRBJ1-5; V: TRBV12-3/TRBV12-4; CDR3: CASTQGGPGQPQHF
D: TRBD2; J: TRBJ2-3; V: TRBV7-8; CDR3: CASSGWTSGQDTQYF
D: TRBD1; J: TRBJ2-5; V: TRBV13; CDR3: CASGDRGPRGKTQYF
D: TRBD2; J: TRBJ2-7; V: TRBV6-2/TRBV6-3; CDR3: CASSSLRGRSYEQYF
D: TRBD2; J: TRBJ2-1; V: TRBV5-1; CDR3: CASSLGLAGTGNEQFF
D: .; J: TRBJ2-7; V: TRBV10-3; CDR3: CAISGGQNRLYEQYF
D: .; J: TRBJ2-3; V: TRBV30; CDR3: CAWWDPSGLGGPDTQYF
D: .; J: TRBJ1-5; V: TRBV28; CDR3: CASSSNLEAGKGNQPQHF
D: TRBD1; J: TRBJ2-7; V: TRBV6-1; CDR3: CASSEAKDRARLYEQYF
D: .; J: TRBJ1-1; V: TRBV9; CDR3: CASSVADPSTEAFF